A selection of T cell receptor beta chains follows, all from one sample in a study of blood T cells in healthy people across ages. MiXCR, applied by TCRdb to the 5' RACE reads, yields one record per CDR3 protein. Found here are some 1.5 million distinct CDR3 sequences, 28% of them singletons; the top ten hold about 8%. The sequencing sample was made of blood. The source of these receptors is a woman under 40 in good health. CDR3s include the opening cysteine and the closing phenylalanine or tryptophan. Fields, in order: J gene, V gene, CDR3 protein.

TRBJ2-4,TRBV3-1,CASSQESGEQYF
TRBJ2-1,TRBV3-1,CASSLRQNNEQFF
TRBJ2-7,TRBV10-3,CAISGETGEQYF
TRBJ2-7,TRBV28,CASSSPEGGKYEQYF
TRBJ2-7,TRBV27,CASSSSTGVEQYF
TRBJ2-1,TRBV10-2,CATWTSRYNEQFF
TRBJ2-3,TRBV28,CASSLTQEDTQYF
TRBJ2-7,TRBV27,CASSRTRSGFGEQYF
TRBJ2-2,TRBV29-1,CSVRTDFNTGELFF
TRBJ2-1,TRBV11-2,CASSLETSGVNEQFF
TRBJ2-6,TRBV5-1,CASQRAIGANVLTF
TRBJ2-2,TRBV12-3/TRBV12-4,CASSWDTSGGELFF
TRBJ2-2,TRBV6-1,CASTHLDTGELFF
TRBJ2-3,TRBV12-3/TRBV12-4,CASVLGGEGTQYF
TRBJ2-3,TRBV7-3,CASSLASPDTQYF
TRBJ1-1,TRBV6-6,CASSCRGQGRRAEAFF
TRBJ2-7,TRBV6-5,CASLRDQGIIPSYEQYF
TRBJ2-7,TRBV6-1,CASSEQDRDEQYF
TRBJ1-3,TRBV29-1,CSVTDSGSGNTIYF
TRBJ2-7,TRBV7-3,CASSFDPDYERYF
TRBJ1-2,TRBV28,CAGGEQTNYGYTF
TRBJ2-2,TRBV12-3/TRBV12-4,CASSPQGGTGELFF
.,TRBV5-3,CASSLAEAASLYEQYF
TRBJ2-3,TRBV10-2,CASSESFGTTTSTDTQYF